The clone carrying this TCR beta chain was recorded a few times. Germline V gene sequence: CDR1 WSHSY, CDR2 SAAADI. V lost 8 bases and J lost 10; bases outside the gene matches: 6. CDR3 length equals 11 residues. The sample belongs to a study of blood T cell repertoires in COVID-19. Overall study context: The United States, Italy and Spain provided the acute and convalescent COVID-19 samples.

Under the authors' procedure: Amplification from reference gene primers served as the basis for estimated nucleated cell counts. The method was immunoSEQ multiplex PCR; TCRdb's version includes in-frame clones alone and lacks a portion of them. That table gives V, J and clone size, and the DNA gave D and trimming. The sample yields about 270,000 clones, roughly 93% seen once. This receptor was obtained from a woman between 35 and 50 years old with acute COVID-19. This sequence joins TRBV10-2 and TRBJ1-1, with 8 bases that match TRBD1. The sample comprised PBMCs or T cells enriched from blood (not recorded which). The DNA of the CDR3 is TGCGCCAGCTCCAGGGGGCAGGCAGCTTTCTTT. Residues: CASSRGQAAFF.